The entry that follows covers one T cell receptor (beta chain) sequence. Antigen specificity is unknown. Germline V CDR1 and CDR2: KGHSH, LQKENI. The CDR3 is 15 amino acids. V was cut by 2 bases and J by 5 bases, with 15 bases left in between. The entry originates in a study of T cell responses to AZD1222 COVID-19 vaccine. Study-wide findings and caveats: Baseline serostatus was positive in only a handful of AZD1222 recipients.

The data were produced by immunoSEQ multiplex PCR, yet TCRdb's version contains in-frame clones alone and is incomplete. The sample consists of around 110,000 clones, almost 90% of them appearing once. The chain joins TRBV18 to TRBJ2-5; the D is unclear. The sample consisted of peripheral blood, taken on day 0 of AZD1222 vaccination. The clonotype originates from an adult in good health. This CDR3 is CASSPMQPPGETQYF. As DNA, the CDR3 is TGTGCCAGCTCACCAATGCAACCCCCTGGGGAGACCCAGTACTTC. Using reference TRBV18 and TRBJ2-5 for the parts outside the CDR3, the full variable domain is NAGVMQNPRHLVRRRGQEARLRCSPMKGHSHVYWYRQLPEEGLKFMVYLQKENIIDESGMPKERFSAEFPKEGPSILRIQQVVRGDSAAYFCASSPMQPPGETQYFGPGTRLLVL.